This T cell receptor (beta chain) was documented in a study of shared clonotypes between healthy human individuals. Study background: Researchers assigned three CD4 naive, three CD4 memory, two CD8 naive and one CD8 memory plate to each donor. Study outcomes and limitations: Larger richness was generally estimated for naive than memory subsets. In this cohort, only blood was sampled, and tissue repertoires likely differ.

Germline-derived CDR1 and CDR2 are SGDLS and YYNGEE. The CDR3 has 14 residues. V shed 1 base and J shed 4 bases, with 6 bases lying between them. Genomic DNA from each subset was divided evenly over several immunoSEQ plates. Assay used: immunoSEQ multiplex PCR; TCRdb lists only in-frame clones, some missing. The table lists around 1.1 million clones, around 78% of them singletons. A remark on this clone: The antigen is not known.

The source of this sequence is a man aged 18 to 35 in good health. Some clones in this sample may be carry-over from other donors' samples. Specimen: memory CD4+ T cells from PBMCs. This sample's subset: CD45RA-negative fraction. The V call is TRBV9, the J call TRBJ2-6; the D is unclear. CDR3 sequence: CASSVSYGANVLTF. The CDR3 region has the DNA TGTGCCAGCAGCGTAAGTTACGGGGCCAACGTCCTGACTTTC.